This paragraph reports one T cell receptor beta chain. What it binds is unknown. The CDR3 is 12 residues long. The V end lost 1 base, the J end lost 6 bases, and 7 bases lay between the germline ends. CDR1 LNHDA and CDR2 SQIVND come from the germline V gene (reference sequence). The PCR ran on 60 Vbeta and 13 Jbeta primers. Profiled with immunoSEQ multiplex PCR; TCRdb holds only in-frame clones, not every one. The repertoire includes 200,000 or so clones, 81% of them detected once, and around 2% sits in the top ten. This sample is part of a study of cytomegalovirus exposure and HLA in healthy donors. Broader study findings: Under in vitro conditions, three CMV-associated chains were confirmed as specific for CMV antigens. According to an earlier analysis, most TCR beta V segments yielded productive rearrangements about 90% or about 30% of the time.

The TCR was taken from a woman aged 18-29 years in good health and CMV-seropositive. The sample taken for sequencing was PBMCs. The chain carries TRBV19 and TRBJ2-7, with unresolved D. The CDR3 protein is CASSIGIGEQYF. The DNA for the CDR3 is TGTGCCAGTAGTATAGGAATCGGCGAGCAGTACTTC.